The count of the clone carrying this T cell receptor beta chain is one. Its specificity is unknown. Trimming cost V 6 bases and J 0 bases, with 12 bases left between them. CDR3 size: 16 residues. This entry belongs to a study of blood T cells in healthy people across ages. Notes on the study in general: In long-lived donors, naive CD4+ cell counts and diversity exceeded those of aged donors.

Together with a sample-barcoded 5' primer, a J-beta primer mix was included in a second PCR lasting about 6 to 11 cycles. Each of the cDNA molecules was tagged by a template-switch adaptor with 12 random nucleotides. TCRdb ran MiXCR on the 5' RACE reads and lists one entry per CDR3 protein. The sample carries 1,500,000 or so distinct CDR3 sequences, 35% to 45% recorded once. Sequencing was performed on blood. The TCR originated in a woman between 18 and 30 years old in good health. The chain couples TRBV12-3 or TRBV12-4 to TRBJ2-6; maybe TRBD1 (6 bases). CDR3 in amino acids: CASRRTGYSGANVLTF. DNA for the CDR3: TGTGCCAGCAGACGTACAGGGTACTCTGGGGCCAACGTCCTGACTTTC.